The clone carrying this T cell receptor (beta chain) was seen repeatedly, ten times or more. Its specificity is unknown. To make TCR beta libraries, researchers used iRepertoire HTBI primers and Arm-PCR of CDR3 regions. TCRdb redid the calling of the multiplex PCR reads with MiXCR, one entry per CDR3 protein. The table shows more than 450,000 distinct CDR3 sequences, with around 13% occurring only once. Trimming shortened V by 10 bases and J by 0 bases, and 11 bases separated the two germline ends. In germline, CDR1 is MNHNS, CDR2 SASEGT. The CDR3 spans 13 residues. Time point here: newly diagnosed GD, antithyroid drugs for less than 3 months. From PBMCs, RNA was extracted and then used to make the TCR library. These data are taken from a study of regulatory T cells in long-lasting Graves disease. Broader study findings: Persistent disease exhibited a predilection for TRBV28, TRBJ1-2 and TRBJ2-5.

In addition, the sample was reused for a study of T cells in Graves' hyperthyroidism and ophthalmopathy. From that report: Expanded thyroid clonotypes (above 0.001) were mostly also found in blood. Classification by a 13 V-J model distinguished ophthalmopathy from stable hyperthyroidism.

The sequence derives from a young woman with Graves disease. The J gene is TRBJ2-3, the V gene TRBV6-1; D is ambiguous. The sequences come from peripheral blood mononuclear cells (PBMCs), collected at new diagnosis, from a patient treated with antithyroid drugs. CDR3 nucleotides: TGTGCCACCACAACAGAGAGCACAGATACGCAGTATTTT. This gives the protein CATTTESTDTQYF.